The text below deals with one T cell receptor beta chain. Its antigen is still unknown. This record belongs to a study of cytomegalovirus exposure and HLA in healthy donors. The V gene's germline CDR1 is MNHNY and CDR2 SVGAGI (reference sequence). V was clipped by 6 bases and J by 5 bases, with 19 bases between them. The CDR3 loop spans 15 amino acids. Overall study results and limits: A later analysis found that most CMV-associated TCR beta chains appeared HLA-restricted.

Primers: 60 Vbeta forward and 13 Jbeta reverse. Here immunoSEQ multiplex PCR was the method, and the copy in TCRdb shows in-frame clones only, minus some. The table lists about 110,000 clones, about 74% of them singletons. V usage is TRBV6-6 and J usage is TRBJ2-5, with D perhaps TRBD1 (6 bases). The sample consisted of PBMCs. This sequence was found in a female donor in good health and CMV-seropositive. The CDR3 loop reads CASSPTGSRGETQYF. As DNA, the CDR3 is TGTGCCAGCAGCCCCACAGGGTCCCGTGGGGAGACCCAGTACTTC.